This T cell receptor beta chain was sequenced during a study of cytomegalovirus exposure and HLA in healthy donors. Study-wide background: Assignment to the Caucasian-associated ancestry cluster applied to 81% of the approximately 400 genotyped donors.

Trimming removed 1 base at V and 0 bases at J, with 18 bases between. The germline V gene encodes CDR1 MGHRA and CDR2 YSYEKL. This CDR3 spans 19 amino acids. The PCR made use of 60 Vbeta and 13 Jbeta primers. Some clones are missing from TCRdb's copy, which holds only in-frame ones; the method was immunoSEQ multiplex PCR. The sample includes some 59,000 clones, 82% of them seen just once. Study results and limitations: A likely sequencing artifact accounted for one observed cluster of highly shared sequence variants.

In the case of this clone: Its antigen is unidentified.

The receptor's source is a woman between 18 and 30 years old in good health and CMV-seronegative. The sequenced sample was PBMCs. This rearrangement joins TRBV4-1 to TRBJ1-4, with D possibly being TRBD1 (5 bases). CDR3 in DNA: TGCGCCAGCAGCCAAGTTGCCAGGGCCTTCACTACAACTAATGAAAAACTGTTTTTT. Translation: CASSQVARAFTTTNEKLFF.